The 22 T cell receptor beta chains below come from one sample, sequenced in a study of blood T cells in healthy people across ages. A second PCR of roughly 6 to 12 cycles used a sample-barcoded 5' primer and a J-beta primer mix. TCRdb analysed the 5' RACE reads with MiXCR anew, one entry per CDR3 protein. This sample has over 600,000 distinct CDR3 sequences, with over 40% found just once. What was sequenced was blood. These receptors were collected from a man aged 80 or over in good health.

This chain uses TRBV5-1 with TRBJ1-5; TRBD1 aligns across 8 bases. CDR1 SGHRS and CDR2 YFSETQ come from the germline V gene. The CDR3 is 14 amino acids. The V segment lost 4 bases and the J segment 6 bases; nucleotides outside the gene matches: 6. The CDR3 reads CASSGNRGFQPQHF. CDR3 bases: TGCGCCAGCAGCGGCAACAGGGGGTTTCAGCCCCAGCATTTT.

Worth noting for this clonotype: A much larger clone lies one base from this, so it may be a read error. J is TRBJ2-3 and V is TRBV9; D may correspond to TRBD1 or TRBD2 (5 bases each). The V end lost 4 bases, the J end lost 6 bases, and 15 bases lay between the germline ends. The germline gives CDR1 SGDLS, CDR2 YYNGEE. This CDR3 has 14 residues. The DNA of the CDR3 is TGTGCCAGCAGCCCTCGGGACCTTTTGGATACGCAGTATTTT. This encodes CASSPRDLLDTQYF. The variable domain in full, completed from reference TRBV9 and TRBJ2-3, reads DSGVTQTPKHLITATGQRVTLRCSPRSGDLSVYWYQQSLDQGLQFLIQYYNGEERAKGNILERFSAQQFPDLHSELNLSSLELGDSALYFCASSPRDLLDTQYFGPGTRLTVL.

CDR3 sequence (DNA): TGTGCCAGCAGCTTAGGGGTCGGGACAGGGAGGGACGAGCAGTACTTC. Protein: CASSLGVGTGRDEQYF. The gene calls are TRBV11-2 and TRBJ2-7, with 9 bases identical to TRBD1. The ends lost 1 base at V and 5 bases at J; junction bases unmatched: 9. The CDR3 consists of 16 residues. Germline V gives CDR1 SGHAT, CDR2 FQNNGV.

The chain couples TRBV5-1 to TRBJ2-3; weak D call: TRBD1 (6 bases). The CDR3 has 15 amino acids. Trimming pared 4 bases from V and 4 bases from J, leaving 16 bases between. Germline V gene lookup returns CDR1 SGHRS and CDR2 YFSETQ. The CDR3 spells CASSPRQEQPDTQYF. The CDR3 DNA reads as TGCGCCAGCAGCCCGAGACAGGAGCAACCAGATACGCAGTATTTT.

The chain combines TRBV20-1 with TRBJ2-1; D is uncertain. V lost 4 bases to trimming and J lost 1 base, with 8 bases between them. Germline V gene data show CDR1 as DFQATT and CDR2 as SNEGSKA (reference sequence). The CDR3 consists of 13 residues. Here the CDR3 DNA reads TGCAGTGCTACGGTAGGGTCCTACAATGAGCAGTTCTTC. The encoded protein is CSATVGSYNEQFF.

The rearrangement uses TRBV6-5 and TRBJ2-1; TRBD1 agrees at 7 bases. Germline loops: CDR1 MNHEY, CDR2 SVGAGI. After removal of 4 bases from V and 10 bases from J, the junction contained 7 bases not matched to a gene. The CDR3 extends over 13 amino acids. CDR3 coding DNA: TGTGCCAGCAGTTCGACAGGGACGGGGGAGCAGTTCTTC. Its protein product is CASSSTGTGEQFF.

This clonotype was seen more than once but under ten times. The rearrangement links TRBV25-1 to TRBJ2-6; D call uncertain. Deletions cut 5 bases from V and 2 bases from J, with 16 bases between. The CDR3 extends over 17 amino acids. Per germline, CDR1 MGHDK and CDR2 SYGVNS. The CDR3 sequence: CASSPSGQGTGANVLTF. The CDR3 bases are TGTGCCAGCAGTCCCTCTGGCCAAGGGACTGGGGCCAACGTCCTGACTTTC. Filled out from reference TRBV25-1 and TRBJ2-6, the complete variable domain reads EADIYQTPRYLVIGTGKKITLECSQTMGHDKMYWYQQDPGMELHLIHYSYGVNSTEKGDLSSESTVSRIRTEHFPLTLESARPSHTSQYLCASSPSGQGTGANVLTFGAGSRLTVL.

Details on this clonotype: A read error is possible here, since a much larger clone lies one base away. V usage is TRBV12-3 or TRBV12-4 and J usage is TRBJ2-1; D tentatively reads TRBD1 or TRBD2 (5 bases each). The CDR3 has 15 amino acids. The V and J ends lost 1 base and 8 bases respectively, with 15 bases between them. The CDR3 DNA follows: TGTGCCAGCAGTTTAGGGCATGACGGGGCGGATGAGCAGTTCTTC. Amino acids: CASSLGHDGADEQFF.

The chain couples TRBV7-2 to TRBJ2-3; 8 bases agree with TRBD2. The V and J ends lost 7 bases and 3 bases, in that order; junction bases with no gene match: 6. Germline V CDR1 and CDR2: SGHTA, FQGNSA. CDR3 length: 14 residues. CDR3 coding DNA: TGTGCCAGCAACTTGCGGGGGGCAACAGATACGCAGTATTTT. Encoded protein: CASNLRGATDTQYF.

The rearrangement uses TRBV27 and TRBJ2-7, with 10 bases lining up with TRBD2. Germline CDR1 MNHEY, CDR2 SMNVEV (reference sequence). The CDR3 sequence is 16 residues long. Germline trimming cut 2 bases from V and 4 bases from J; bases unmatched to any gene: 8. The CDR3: CASSLVSSGGGYEQYF. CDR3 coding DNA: TGTGCCAGCAGTTTAGTTTCTAGCGGGGGCGGTTACGAGCAGTACTTC.

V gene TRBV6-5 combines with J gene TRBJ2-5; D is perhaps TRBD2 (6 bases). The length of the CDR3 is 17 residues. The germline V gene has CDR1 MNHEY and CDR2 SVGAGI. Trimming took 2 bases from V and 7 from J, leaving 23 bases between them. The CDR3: CASSYTLAGRIPVTQYF. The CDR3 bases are TGTGCCAGCAGTTACACCCTAGCTGGGAGGATTCCGGTGACCCAGTACTTC.

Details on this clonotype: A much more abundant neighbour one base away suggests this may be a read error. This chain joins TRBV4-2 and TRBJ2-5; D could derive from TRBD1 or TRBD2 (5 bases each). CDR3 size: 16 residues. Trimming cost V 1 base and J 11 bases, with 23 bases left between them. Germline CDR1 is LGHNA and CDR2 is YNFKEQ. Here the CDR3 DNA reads TGTGCCAGCAGCCAAGGGGGGAAACAGAGGTTTGGTGAGCAGTACTTC. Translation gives CASSQGGKQRFGEQYF.

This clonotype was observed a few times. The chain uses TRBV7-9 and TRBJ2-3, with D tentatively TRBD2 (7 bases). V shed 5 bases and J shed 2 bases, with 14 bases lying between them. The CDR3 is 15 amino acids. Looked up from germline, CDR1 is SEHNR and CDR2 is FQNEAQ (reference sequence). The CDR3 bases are TGTGCCAGCAGCCCTAGGGGGGGAGACACAGATACGCAGTATTTT. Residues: CASSPRGGDTDTQYF.

CDR3 coding DNA: TGCAGCCACTGGACTAGCGGGAGGGCCCCGGATGAGCAGTACTTC. Amino acid sequence: CSHWTSGRAPDEQYF. The genes are TRBV29-1 and TRBJ2-5; 15 bases map to TRBD2. CDR3 length: 15 amino acids. Losses at the gene ends were 8 bases for V and 11 bases for J; bases not matched to a gene: 15. Germline lookup yields CDR1 SQVTM and CDR2 ANQGSEA.

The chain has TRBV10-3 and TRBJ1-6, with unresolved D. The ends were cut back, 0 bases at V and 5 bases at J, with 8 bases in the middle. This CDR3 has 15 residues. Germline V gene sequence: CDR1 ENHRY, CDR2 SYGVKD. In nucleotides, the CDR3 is TGTGCCATCAGTGAGTCAACAGCCGATAATTCACCCCTCCACTTT. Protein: CAISESTADNSPLHF.

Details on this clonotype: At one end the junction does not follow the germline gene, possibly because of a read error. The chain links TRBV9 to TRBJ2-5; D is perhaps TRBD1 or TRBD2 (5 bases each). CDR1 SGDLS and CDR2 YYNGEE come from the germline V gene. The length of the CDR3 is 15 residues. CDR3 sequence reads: CAGSPSGGFQETQYF. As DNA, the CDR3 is TGTGCCGGCAGCCCCAGTGGGGGTTTCCAAGAGACCCAGTACTTC.

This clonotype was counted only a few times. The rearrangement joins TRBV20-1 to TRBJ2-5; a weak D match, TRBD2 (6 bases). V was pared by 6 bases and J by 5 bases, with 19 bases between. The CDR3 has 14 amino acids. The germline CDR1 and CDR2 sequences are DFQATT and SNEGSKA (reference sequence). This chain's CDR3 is CSATRGGVSETQYF. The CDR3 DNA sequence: TGCAGTGCCACCCGGGGCGGGGTTAGTGAGACCCAGTACTTC.

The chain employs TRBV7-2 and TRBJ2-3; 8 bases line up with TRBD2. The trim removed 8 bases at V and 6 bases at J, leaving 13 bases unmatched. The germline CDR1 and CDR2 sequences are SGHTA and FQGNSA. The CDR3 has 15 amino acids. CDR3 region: CASAAGGPMRDTQYF. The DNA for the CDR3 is TGTGCCAGCGCCGCGGGGGGCCCCATGAGGGATACGCAGTATTTT.

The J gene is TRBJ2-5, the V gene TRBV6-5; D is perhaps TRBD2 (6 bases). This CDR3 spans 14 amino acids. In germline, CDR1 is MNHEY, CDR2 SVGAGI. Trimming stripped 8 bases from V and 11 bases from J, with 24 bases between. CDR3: CASLTGTLFFEQYF. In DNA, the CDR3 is TGTGCCAGCTTAACCGGGACTTTGTTTTTTGAGCAGTACTTC.

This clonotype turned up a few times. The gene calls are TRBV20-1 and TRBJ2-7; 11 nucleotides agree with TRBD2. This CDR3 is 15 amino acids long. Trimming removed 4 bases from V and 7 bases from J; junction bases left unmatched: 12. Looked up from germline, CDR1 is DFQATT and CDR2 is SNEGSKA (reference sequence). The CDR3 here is CSAILPTSGSLEQYF. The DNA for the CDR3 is TGCAGTGCTATACTCCCTACTAGCGGGAGCCTTGAGCAGTACTTC.

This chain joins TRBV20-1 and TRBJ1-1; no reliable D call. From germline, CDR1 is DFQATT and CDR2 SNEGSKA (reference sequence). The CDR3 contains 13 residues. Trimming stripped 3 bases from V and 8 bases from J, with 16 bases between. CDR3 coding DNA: TGCAGTGCTAGTAACTCTTTACGGCGAGAAGCTTTCTTT. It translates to CSASNSLRREAFF.

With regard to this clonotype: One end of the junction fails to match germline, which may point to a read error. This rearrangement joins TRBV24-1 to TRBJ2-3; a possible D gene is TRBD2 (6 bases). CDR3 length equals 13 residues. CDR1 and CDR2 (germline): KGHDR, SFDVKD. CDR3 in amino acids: CAASDLGGARQYF. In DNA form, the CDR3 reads TGTGCCGCCAGTGATTTGGGGGGAGCCCGGCAGTATTTT.